Below are 27 T cell receptor beta chains sequenced from a single sample in a study of regulatory T cells. Antigens for these TCRs are unknown. The primer mix had 52 TRBV and 13 TRBJ primers. Measured with immunoSEQ multiplex PCR; TCRdb has only the in-frame clones, and not every one. This sample carries approximately 40,000 clones, about 88% of them seen once, and the ten largest clones take approximately 2.4%. Study conclusions and caveats: Hydrophobic residues at CDR3 positions 6 and 7 were enriched in conventional CD4+ T cells of CD3G-deficient patients.

The specimen sequenced was conventional CD4+ T cells sorted from blood. The receptors originated from a young adult with CD3G deficiency.

The chain is built from TRBV19 and TRBJ2-6, with unresolved D. CDR3 length equals 16 residues. The germline CDR1 and CDR2 sequences are LNHDA and SQIVND (reference sequence). Trimming took off 4 bases at V and 0 bases at J, with 10 bases between the two ends. The CDR3 DNA reads TGTGCCAGTAGTAACAGACGGAGCTCTGGGGCCAACGTCCTGACTTTC. Amino acids: CASSNRRSSGANVLTF.

The chain combines TRBV6-1 with TRBJ1-3; D is unclear. The CDR3 extends over 13 amino acids. CDR1 is MNHNS and CDR2 is SASEGT in the germline V gene. V was cut by 2 bases and J by 5 bases, with 7 bases left in between. CDR3 sequence reads: CASSESRRNTIYF. Written as DNA, the CDR3 is TGTGCCAGCAGTGAATCTAGGAGAAACACCATATATTTT.

This clone was detected only once. The rearrangement links TRBV6-1 to TRBJ2-1; D is unclear. The CDR3 consists of 13 residues. V lost 0 bases to trimming and J lost 15 bases, with 15 bases between them. CDR1 MNHNS and CDR2 SASEGT come from the germline V gene. The CDR3 DNA reads TGTGCCAGCAGTGAAGCGCGAAGTCGCCACCTGTTCTTC. Its translation is CASSEARSRHLFF.

V gene TRBV11-2 combines with J gene TRBJ2-7; no clear D. The V end lost 2 bases, the J end lost 2 bases, and 13 bases lay between the germline ends. CDR1 is SGHAT and CDR2 is FQNNGV in the germline V gene. CDR3 size: 15 residues. The CDR3 DNA is TGTGCCAGCAGCTTATCGGGTCTACCGACCTACGAGCAGTACTTC. Protein product: CASSLSGLPTYEQYF.

V usage is TRBV28 and J usage is TRBJ1-1; possibly TRBD1 for D (5 bases). From germline, CDR1 is MDHEN and CDR2 SYDVKM. The V gene lost 6 bases and the J gene lost 4 bases, with 27 bases spanning the gap. This CDR3 is 18 amino acids long. In nucleotides, the CDR3 is TGTGCCAGCAGCCCCAGCGGATGGCGGGCCCCAAGGGGCACTGAAGCTTTCTTT. Translated: CASSPSGWRAPRGTEAFF.

This rearrangement joins TRBV5-1 to TRBJ2-3; 11 nucleotides match TRBD2. Germline CDR1 reads SGHRS; CDR2 reads YFSETQ. This CDR3 has 14 amino acids. V shed 2 bases and J 5 bases; nucleotides not matched to a gene: 1. This chain's CDR3 is CASSFGLAGDTQYF. The CDR3 bases are TGCGCCAGCAGCTTCGGACTAGCGGGAGATACGCAGTATTTT.

The chain uses TRBV10-3 and TRBJ2-1; 8 bases map to TRBD2. This CDR3 comprises 13 residues. CDR1 is ENHRY and CDR2 is SYGVKD in the germline V gene. J gave up 9 bases and V 6 bases, and 7 bases lay outside the gene matches. The CDR3 nucleotides are TGTGCCATCAGCAAAGCGGGAGACGGTGAGCAGTTCTTC. Protein product: CAISKAGDGEQFF.

The chain employs TRBV9 and TRBJ2-3, with 7 bases aligning to TRBD2. Germline CDR1 and CDR2: SGDLS and YYNGEE. Unmatched junction bases numbered 9, after V lost 0 bases and J lost 5 bases. CDR3 size: 16 residues. CDR3 loop: CASSVGLREGEDTQYF. CDR3 DNA: TGTGCCAGCAGCGTAGGTTTGAGGGAGGGAGAAGATACGCAGTATTTT.

V is TRBV28 and J is TRBJ2-1; D not resolved. V shed 5 bases and J shed 3 bases, with 14 bases lying between them. Germline loops: CDR1 MDHEN, CDR2 SYDVKM. The CDR3 has 15 residues. The CDR3 loop reads CASSSLTHIYNEQFF. The CDR3, as DNA: TGTGCCAGCAGTAGCCTGACTCACATCTACAATGAGCAGTTCTTC. Full variable domain (remainder filled in from reference TRBV28 and TRBJ2-1): DVKVTQSSRYLVKRTGEKVFLECVQDMDHENMFWYRQDPGLGLRLIYFSYDVKMKEKGDIPEGYSVSREKKERFSLILESASTNQTSMYLCASSSLTHIYNEQFFGPGTRLTVL.

This clone turned up a few times. The chain employs TRBV4-1 and TRBJ2-6, with D maybe TRBD2 (5 bases). Trimming took 2 bases from V and 0 from J, leaving 17 bases between them. Germline assignment: CDR1 MGHRA and CDR2 YSYEKL. This CDR3 contains 19 residues. Here the CDR3 reads CASSQTAAGAFSGANVLTF. The CDR3, as DNA: TGCGCCAGCAGCCAAACCGCGGCGGGTGCCTTCTCTGGGGCCAACGTCCTGACTTTC.

This clone was recorded only once. This chain joins TRBV19 and TRBJ2-3; perhaps D is TRBD1 or TRBD2 (5 bases each). CDR1 is LNHDA and CDR2 is SQIVND in the germline V gene (reference sequence). The CDR3 has 14 residues. Trimming left V 5 bases short and J 0 bases short, with 9 bases between. CDR3: CASSWGGSTDTQYF. In DNA, the CDR3 is TGTGCCAGTAGTTGGGGCGGGAGCACAGATACGCAGTATTTT.

This clone was counted once. The chain uses TRBV5-1 and TRBJ2-2; D remains ambiguous. The ends were cut back, 4 bases at V and 2 bases at J, with 9 bases in the middle. CDR3 length: 14 residues. Per germline, CDR1 SGHRS and CDR2 YFSETQ. This CDR3 is CASSPLINTGELFF. DNA for the CDR3: TGCGCCAGCAGCCCGTTAATCAACACCGGGGAGCTGTTTTTT.

This chain joins TRBV5-1 and TRBJ2-5, with 12 positions matching TRBD2. The ends lost 4 bases at V and 1 base at J; junction bases unmatched: 5. This CDR3 has 16 amino acids. The germline V gene has CDR1 SGHRS and CDR2 YFSETQ. The CDR3 bases are TGCGCCAGCAGCGGGGGACTAGCGGGTGCCCAAGAGACCCAGTACTTC. Its translation: CASSGGLAGAQETQYF.

The chain carries TRBV10-3 and TRBJ2-7, with TRBD1 identical over 9 bases. V dropped 10 bases and J dropped 2; count of bases not matched to a gene: 6. Germline V gene lookup returns CDR1 ENHRY and CDR2 SYGVKD. The CDR3 runs 13 residues. CDR3 protein: CATAGTGTYEQYF. The CDR3 nucleotides are TGTGCCACCGCCGGGACAGGGACCTACGAGCAGTACTTC.

The chain has TRBV5-1 and TRBJ1-1, with 7 bases matching TRBD1. V trimming: 2 bases; J trimming: 1 base; junction bases outside the gene matches: 2. Germline loops: CDR1 SGHRS, CDR2 YFSETQ. The CDR3 spans 14 residues. For the CDR3, the DNA is TGCGCCAGCAGCTTAGAGGGGGCGAACACTGAAGCTTTCTTT. This codes for CASSLEGANTEAFF.

Only one count was recorded for this clone. The chain has TRBV12-5 and TRBJ2-1, with 9 bases identical to TRBD2. The CDR3 sequence is 15 residues long. Per germline, CDR1 LGHNT and CDR2 FRNRAP. J lost 4 bases, V lost 2 bases, and 3 bases had no gene match. CDR3 in amino acids: CASGLRRGGYNEQFF. In DNA form, the CDR3 reads TGTGCTAGTGGTTTGAGGCGGGGGGGATACAATGAGCAGTTCTTC.

This rearrangement joins TRBV6-1 to TRBJ1-2; possible D gene TRBD1, 6 bases. CDR1 is MNHNS, CDR2 SASEGT, per germline. V was trimmed by 2 bases and J by 6 bases, leaving 16 bases between them. This CDR3 spans 15 amino acids. The CDR3 coding sequence is TGTGCCAGCAGTGAATGGACAGCGGGGAGGAATGGCTACACCTTC. Its protein is CASSEWTAGRNGYTF.

This clone rates as medium-sized. The chain uses TRBV7-8 and TRBJ2-7; no clear D gene. Germline CDR1 is SGHVS and CDR2 is FQNEAQ. The V end lost 0 bases, the J end lost 0 bases, and 3 bases lay between the germline ends. The CDR3 totals 13 residues. The CDR3 loop reads CASSLANSYEQYF. CDR3 coding DNA: TGTGCCAGCAGCTTAGCGAACTCCTACGAGCAGTACTTC.

A single count supports this clone. The chain combines TRBV28 with TRBJ1-5; tentative D call: TRBD1 (5 bases). The CDR3 has 16 residues. V was clipped by 2 bases and J by 0 bases, with 11 bases between them. Germline V gives CDR1 MDHEN, CDR2 SYDVKM. This chain's CDR3 is CASSLAGSYSNQPQHF. The CDR3 DNA reads as TGTGCCAGCAGTTTAGCAGGGAGTTATAGCAATCAGCCCCAGCATTTT.

The chain links TRBV28 to TRBJ2-7; either TRBD1 or TRBD2 may supply D (6 bases each). The V end was cut by 7 bases, the J end by 3 bases, with 16 bases between. CDR1 and CDR2 (germline): MDHEN, SYDVKM. The CDR3 contains 14 residues. CDR3 bases: TGTGCCAGCACTTCGGGGGCAGGGAACTACGAGCAGTACTTC. Translation: CASTSGAGNYEQYF.

In its sample, this clone was seen once. This chain links TRBV7-8 with TRBJ2-7, with TRBD1 matching over 8 bases. The V segment lost 1 base and the J segment 1 base; nucleotides outside the gene matches: 3. This CDR3 contains 15 residues. CDR1 SGHVS and CDR2 FQNEAQ come from the germline V gene. The CDR3 here is CASSLGTGGSYEQYF. CDR3 in DNA: TGTGCCAGCAGCTTAGGAACAGGGGGTTCCTACGAGCAGTACTTC.

The chain uses TRBV28 and TRBJ1-2; weak D call: TRBD1 (6 bases). Trimming took 6 bases from V and 4 from J, leaving 12 bases between them. CDR1 is MDHEN, CDR2 SYDVKM, per germline. CDR3 length: 13 amino acids. The CDR3 DNA sequence: TGTGCCAGCAGGTCGGGGGGCCTCTATGGCTACACCTTC. The encoded protein is CASRSGGLYGYTF.

The chain uses TRBV10-2 and TRBJ2-2, with 9 bases lining up with TRBD2. The CDR3 runs 17 residues. Germline V CDR1 and CDR2: WSHSY, SAAADI. After removal of 7 bases from V and 4 bases from J, the junction contained 13 bases not matched to a gene. Here the CDR3 reads CASKLKAGGLTTGELFF. The CDR3 nucleotides read TGCGCCAGCAAATTAAAAGCGGGGGGCCTGACCACCGGGGAGCTGTTTTTT.

This chain uses TRBV10-3 with TRBJ1-1; D unclear. Per the germline V gene, CDR1 is ENHRY and CDR2 is SYGVKD. Between the trimmed V and J ends, which lost 5 bases and 3 bases, there was a span of 10 bases. This CDR3 spans 13 amino acids. The CDR3 region is CAISQGIDTEAFF. The CDR3 DNA reads as TGTGCCATCAGTCAAGGGATTGACACTGAAGCTTTCTTT.

This chain uses TRBV28 with TRBJ1-1, with 7 nucleotides matching TRBD1. This CDR3 is built from 14 residues. Germline CDR1 MDHEN, CDR2 SYDVKM. Trimming at V came to 6 bases and at J to 4 bases, leaving 8 bases not matched to a gene. The CDR3 loop is CASSTRGLSTEAFF. The CDR3 DNA reads TGTGCCAGCAGCACGAGGGGGCTGAGCACTGAAGCTTTCTTT.

The chain combines TRBV6-1 with TRBJ2-2; D may correspond to TRBD1 or TRBD2 (5 bases each). V lost 6 bases and J 4 bases, leaving 15 bases between the germline ends. Germline CDR1 is MNHNS and CDR2 is SASEGT. This CDR3 has 15 residues. The chain's CDR3 is CASRGRRGPTGELFF. In nucleotides, the CDR3 is TGTGCCAGCAGGGGCCGACGGGGACCCACCGGGGAGCTGTTTTTT.

This clone was detected once. For the CDR3, the DNA is TGTGCCAGCTCTCCCAGTGCTGCCACCTCAGAGCAGTACTTC. Its translation is CASSPSAATSEQYF. This chain connects TRBV18 to TRBJ2-7, with D hard to call. The CDR3 sequence is 14 residues long. Germline V CDR1 and CDR2: KGHSH, LQKENI. V lost 6 bases and J lost 7, with 19 bases in between.